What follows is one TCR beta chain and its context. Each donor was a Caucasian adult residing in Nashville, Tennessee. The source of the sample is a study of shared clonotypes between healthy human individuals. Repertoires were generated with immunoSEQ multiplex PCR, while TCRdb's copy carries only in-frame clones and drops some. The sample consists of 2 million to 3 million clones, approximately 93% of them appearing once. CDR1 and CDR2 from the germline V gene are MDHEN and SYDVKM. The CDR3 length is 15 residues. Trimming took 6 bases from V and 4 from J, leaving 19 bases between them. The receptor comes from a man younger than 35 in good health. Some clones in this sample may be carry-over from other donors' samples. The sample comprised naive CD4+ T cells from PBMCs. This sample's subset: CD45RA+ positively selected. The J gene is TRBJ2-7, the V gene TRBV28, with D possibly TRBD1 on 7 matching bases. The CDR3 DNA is TGTGCCAGCAGATACCAGGGGGGCCACCCTTACGAGCAGTACTTC. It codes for CASRYQGGHPYEQYF.